Listed below are T cell receptor beta chains from one sample, sequenced in a study of blood T cells in healthy people across ages. Each CDR3 protein is one row after TCRdb ran MiXCR on the 5' RACE reads. Of 890,000 or so distinct CDR3 sequences listed, less than 80% are singletons. The specimen sequenced was blood. The source of these receptors is a man in his thirties or forties in good health. Both conserved end residues are part of each CDR3. The order of the fields is V gene, J gene, D gene, clone size, CDR3 protein, CDR3 DNA. D genes are given only for firm matches. Size values are once, few and many counts, or a class for expanded clones, and some rows have none.

TRBV12-3/TRBV12-4	TRBJ2-5	.	.	CASSLTRGDTQYF	TGTGCCAGCAGCCTCACGCGGGGAGATACGCAGTACTTC
TRBV5-1	TRBJ2-1	.	few	CASSPIRGNSYNEQFF	TGCGCCAGCAGCCCAATTAGGGGGAACTCCTACAATGAGCAGTTCTTC
TRBV9	TRBJ2-5	.	.	CASSAREETQYF	TGTGCCAGCAGCGCCCGCGAAGAGACCCAGTACTTC
TRBV21-1	TRBJ2-5	.	few	CASRAGGEQETQYF	TGTGCCAGCAGGGCAGGGGGTGAGCAAGAGACCCAGTACTTC
TRBV20-1	TRBJ2-1	.	.	CSAPLGGRNEQFF	TGCAGTGCTCCCCTAGGGGGAAGAAATGAGCAGTTCTTC
TRBV4-2	TRBJ2-5	.	once	CASSQDYGGPEETQYF	TGTGCCAGCAGCCAAGACTATGGGGGGCCAGAAGAGACCCAGTACTTC
TRBV2	TRBJ2-6	.	.	CASIDRSGANVLTF	TGTGCCAGTATAGACCGCTCTGGGGCCAACGTCCTGACTTTC
TRBV9	TRBJ1-5	TRBD1	once	CASGAGQSNQPQHF	TGTGCCAGCGGCGCGGGACAGAGCAATCAGCCCCAGCATTTT
TRBV27	TRBJ2-7	TRBD1	.	CACSSPGQGAYEQYF	TGTGCCTGCAGTTCGCCGGGACAGGGGGCCTACGAGCAGTACTTC
TRBV20-1	TRBJ2-3	TRBD2	.	CSAEVRLAGGTDTQYF	TGCAGTGCGGAAGTAAGACTAGCGGGGGGCACAGATACGCAGTATTTT
TRBV9	TRBJ2-1	TRBD2	.	CASSVGIAGLYNEQFF	TGTGCCAGCAGCGTAGGGATAGCGGGACTCTACAATGAGCAGTTCTTC
TRBV28	TRBJ2-3	TRBD2	.	CASSSREGQGDTQYF	TGTGCCAGCAGTTCACGGGAGGGCCAGGGAGATACGCAGTATTTT
TRBV7-7	TRBJ2-3	.	.	CASAPGGPRTDTQYF	TGTGCTAGCGCACCCGGGGGGCCTCGCACAGATACGCAGTATTTT
TRBV7-2	TRBJ2-3	TRBD2	many	CASSPERGSPSDTQYF	TGTGCCAGCAGCCCGGAGCGGGGGTCCCCCTCCGATACGCAGTATTTT
TRBV9	TRBJ2-2	.	.	CASKGPMNTGELFF	TGTGCCAGCAAAGGGCCAATGAACACCGGGGAGCTGTTTTTT
TRBV7-9	TRBJ2-7	.	.	CASSLEGGGSSYEQYF	TGTGCCAGCAGCTTAGAGGGGGGCGGGAGCTCCTACGAGCAGTACTTC
TRBV14	TRBJ2-4	TRBD1	.	CASSLTGGWDIQYF	TGTGCCAGCAGCTTGACAGGGGGCTGGGACATTCAGTACTTC
TRBV9	TRBJ2-7	.	few	CASSVAPDSSSYEQYF	TGTGCCAGCAGCGTAGCTCCTGACTCGTCCTCCTACGAGCAGTACTTC
TRBV11-3	TRBJ2-1	.	once	CTSSLDAGAYNEQFF	TGTACCAGCAGCTTAGATGCAGGGGCCTACAATGAGCAGTTCTTC
TRBV6-5	TRBJ2-7	TRBD1	.	CASSYGGTGSIYEQYF	TGTGCCAGCAGTTACGGGGGGACAGGCTCCATCTACGAGCAGTACTTC
TRBV28	TRBJ2-5	.	.	CASSLLGEETQYF	TGTGCCAGCAGTTTGCTAGGGGAAGAGACCCAGTACTTC
TRBV6-5	TRBJ2-3	TRBD1	.	CASTDRGQVKTQYF	TGTGCCAGCACCGACAGGGGGCAAGTAAAGACGCAGTATTTT
TRBV9	TRBJ1-6	.	few	CASRSGLGIHSPLHF	TGTGCCAGCAGGTCAGGTTTGGGAATTCATTCACCCCTCCACTTT
TRBV29-1	TRBJ2-7	.	.	CSARQSGNEQYF	TGCAGCGCCAGACAGAGCGGCAACGAGCAGTACTTC
TRBV7-9	TRBJ1-2	.	.	CASSHTSYGYTF	TGTGCCAGCTCACATACCAGCTATGGCTACACCTTC
TRBV14	TRBJ2-3	TRBD1	.	CASSLRGGGQGADTQYF	TGTGCCAGCAGCCTGAGAGGTGGGGGACAGGGGGCAGATACGCAGTATTTT
TRBV6-6	TRBJ1-6	TRBD1	.	CASRRGQGNSPLHF	TGTGCCAGCAGGCGGGGACAGGGCAATTCACCCCTCCACTTT
TRBV27	TRBJ1-4	.	.	CASSFYRSTNEKLFF	TGTGCCAGCAGTTTCTACAGGTCAACTAATGAAAAACTGTTTTTT
TRBV25-1	TRBJ1-1	.	.	CASSEFPGPSEAFF	TGTGCCAGCAGTGAATTCCCGGGACCCAGCGAAGCTTTCTTT